This T cell receptor beta chain emerged from a study of stem cell transplantation in POMP-related autoinflammatory disease. Background on the study: The study hypothesized thymoproteasome defects skew the TRB repertoire via impaired CD8+ selection. Pre-transplant patients had naive-skewed CD4+ T cells and few CD8+ T cells. Study observations and caveats: A trend toward lower repertoire diversity and greater clonality appeared in every analyzed T-cell subset of PRAID patients.

The table lists this clone with a few counts. Its specificity is not known. Germline-derived CDR1 and CDR2 are SQVTM and ANQGSEA. This CDR3 has 9 residues. TCRdb's copy holds only in-frame clones and misses some; the assay was immunoSEQ multiplex PCR. Here the sample spans around 32,000 clones, almost 90% being singletons. PRAID combined immunodeficiency and autoinflammation. Specimen: CD4+ T cells from PBMCs, collected before stem cell transplantation. V usage is TRBV29-1 and J usage is TRBJ1-5; no reliable D call. The receptor was derived from a human donor with POMP-related autoinflammation and immune dysregulation (PRAID). In DNA form, the CDR3 reads TGCAGTCCCAGTCAGCCCCAGCATTTT. The encoded protein is CSPSQPQHF.